The following is a T cell receptor beta chain sequence with its context. The sample belongs to a study of cytomegalovirus exposure and HLA in healthy donors. Though probably carrying unrecorded immune exposures, donors were nominally healthy at sampling. The CDR3 loop spans 17 amino acids. The V gene's germline CDR1 is MDHEN and CDR2 SYDVKM. J was trimmed by 9 bases and V by 2 bases; bases with no gene match: 9. PCR was performed using 60 Vbeta and 13 Jbeta primers. This table comes from immunoSEQ multiplex PCR, and its TCRdb copy is limited to in-frame clones, with some not included. Here the sample spans 200,000 or so clones, more than 60% being singletons.

Source material: PBMCs. This clonotype was sampled from a man over 45 in good health and CMV-seronegative. V and J are TRBV28 and TRBJ1-6; 11 bases line up with TRBD1. The CDR3 sequence is CASSLLGQGALGSPLHF. The CDR3 region has the DNA TGTGCCAGCAGTTTACTTGGACAGGGGGCATTAGGTTCACCCCTCCACTTT.